This TCR beta chain was found in a study of OX40 agonist ivuxolimab in advanced cancers. Overall study context: Administration of intravenous ivuxolimab to patients occurred every 2 weeks at 0.01 to 10 mg/kg.

Findings and limits, study-wide: Within 6 weeks, CD4+ and CD8+ blood T cells expanded clonally at 0.1 to 3.0 mg/kg.

Using immunoSEQ multiplex PCR, the repertoire was profiled, and TCRdb retains in-frame clones only, with some absent. The sample shows more than 70,000 clones, around 80% of them seen only once. With V trimmed by 3 bases and J by 7 bases, 4 bases remained unmatched. Germline V gene data show CDR1 as LNHDA and CDR2 as SQIVND (reference sequence). The CDR3 spans 13 residues. Note on this clone: The antigen remains undetermined.

The TCR comes from an adult with an advanced solid tumor such as melanoma, head and neck, liver or kidney cancer. The chain uses TRBV19 and TRBJ1-1, with 8 bases fitting TRBD1. The specimen was CD4+ or CD8+ T cells sorted from blood, collected in a trial of the OX40 agonist ivuxolimab. CDR3 residues: CASSIRQGYEAFF. The CDR3, as DNA: TGTGCCAGTAGTATCAGACAGGGGTATGAAGCTTTCTTT.